This T cell receptor (beta chain) was captured by sequencing in a study of immune heterogeneity within non-small cell lung tumors. General study points: Multiple tumor sites within a patient showed recurrence of identical dominant CDR3 beta clonotypes; site-unique high-frequency clones were present as well. The high-frequency T-cell receptor beta clonotypes mostly did not match up between individual patients. With local tumor mutational burden, local T-cell clonality showed a moderate but significant correlation (R roughly 0.35).

J gave up 4 bases and V 1 base, and 5 bases lay outside the gene matches. Germline lookup yields CDR1 SGHAT and CDR2 FQDESV (reference sequence). The CDR3 runs 15 residues. In a multiplex PCR, 32 V and 13 J primers amplified TCR beta CDR3. TCRdb re-called the multiplex PCR reads through MiXCR, storing one row per CDR3 protein. The sample has over 9,500 distinct CDR3 sequences; under 25% are singletons. The starting template was genomic DNA from bulk tumor, about 600 ng per sample. Several biopsies per primary tumor, spaced far apart, were taken during surgery. It was patients with untreated, newly diagnosed non-small cell lung cancer who underwent curative surgery. Sample donors consisted of newly diagnosed non-small cell lung cancer patients who were undergoing surgery with curative intent. This clonotype is deemed medium-sized. Its antigen is not known.

The sequenced sample was lung tumor tissue. This receptor was taken from a man in his sixties with non-small cell lung cancer. The gene calls are TRBV11-1 and TRBJ2-7, with 9 bases lining up with TRBD2. Here the CDR3 reads CASSLVAGDRYEQYF. CDR3 sequence (DNA): TGTGCCAGCAGCTTAGTAGCGGGAGATAGGTACGAGCAGTACTTC.